This T cell receptor (beta chain) emerged from a study of T-cell reconstitution after alpha-beta-depleted transplantation in children. To note about this clonotype: Lacking the conserved final phenylalanine or tryptophan, this CDR3 likely reflects a read error. It is unclear where the CDR3 begins or ends on the DNA, so no DNA is shown, and the CDR3 is as TCRdb lists it.

The authors prepared the TCRbeta library with unique molecular identifiers. MiXCR was run by TCRdb on the PCR reads, yielding one entry per CDR3 protein. Among a few hundred thousand distinct CDR3 sequences listed, 15% to 20% were seen once. The sequence was obtained from a human donor who donated a stem cell graft to a child with acute lymphoblastic leukemia. Sequences were derived from PBMCs from the stem cell graft donor, sampled from the stem cell graft.

This chain's CDR3 is CATSRGSG. The chain employs TRBV24-1 and TRBJ1-1; the DNA was not compared with TRBD1, the D call given in the table. Inclusive of both ends, the CDR3 amounts to 8 amino acids. CDR1 and CDR2 from the germline V gene are KGHDR and SFDVKD.